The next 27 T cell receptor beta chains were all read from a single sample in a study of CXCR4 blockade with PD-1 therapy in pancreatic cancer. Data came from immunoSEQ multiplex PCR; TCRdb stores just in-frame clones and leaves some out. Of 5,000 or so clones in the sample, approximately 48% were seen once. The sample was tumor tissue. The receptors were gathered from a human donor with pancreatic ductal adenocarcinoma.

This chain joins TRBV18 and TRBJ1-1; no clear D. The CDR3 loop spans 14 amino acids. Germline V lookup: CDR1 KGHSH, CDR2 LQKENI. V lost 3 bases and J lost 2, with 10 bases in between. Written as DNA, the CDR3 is TGTGCCAGCTCACCTATCGCGCCAAACACTGAAGCTTTCTTT. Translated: CASSPIAPNTEAFF.

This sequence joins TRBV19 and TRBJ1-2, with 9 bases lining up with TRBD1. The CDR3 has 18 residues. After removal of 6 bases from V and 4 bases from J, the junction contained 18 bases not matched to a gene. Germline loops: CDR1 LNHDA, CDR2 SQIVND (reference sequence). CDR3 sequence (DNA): TGTGCCAGTAGCGAACCTTCATCCCCGACAGGGGGGAGCTATGGCTACACCTTC. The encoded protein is CASSEPSSPTGGSYGYTF.

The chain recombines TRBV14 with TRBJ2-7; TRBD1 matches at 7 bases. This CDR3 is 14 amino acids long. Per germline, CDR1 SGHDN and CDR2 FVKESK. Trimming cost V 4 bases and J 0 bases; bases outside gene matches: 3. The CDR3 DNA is TGTGCCAGCAGCCCGACAGGGCCCTCCTACGAGCAGTACTTC. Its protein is CASSPTGPSYEQYF. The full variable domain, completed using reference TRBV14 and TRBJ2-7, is EAGVTQFPSHSVIEKGQTVTLRCDPISGHDNLYWYRRVMGKEIKFLLHFVKESKQDESGMPNNRFLAERTGGTYSTLKVQPAELEDSGVYFCASSPTGPSYEQYFGPGTRLTVT.

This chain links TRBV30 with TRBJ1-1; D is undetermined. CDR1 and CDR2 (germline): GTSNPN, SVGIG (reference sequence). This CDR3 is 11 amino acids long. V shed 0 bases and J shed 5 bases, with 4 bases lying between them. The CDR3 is CAWSVTTEAFF. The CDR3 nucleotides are TGTGCCTGGAGTGTGACAACTGAAGCTTTCTTT.

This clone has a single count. The CDR3 DNA reads TGTGCCAGCTCACCGAGCGGGTCAACCTACGAGCAGTACTTC. Amino acid sequence: CASSPSGSTYEQYF. This sequence joins TRBV18 and TRBJ2-7; possible D gene TRBD2, 6 bases. The V gene lost 3 bases and the J gene lost 2 bases, with 11 bases spanning the gap. Germline V CDR1 and CDR2: KGHSH, LQKENI. The CDR3 is 14 amino acids.

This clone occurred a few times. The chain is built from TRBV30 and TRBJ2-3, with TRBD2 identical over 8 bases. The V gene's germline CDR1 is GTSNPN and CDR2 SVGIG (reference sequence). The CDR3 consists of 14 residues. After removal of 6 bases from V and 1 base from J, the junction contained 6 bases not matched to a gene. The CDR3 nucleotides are TGTGCCTGCGGGAGGGCGGAAGGCACAGATACGCAGTATTTT. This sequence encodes CACGRAEGTDTQYF.

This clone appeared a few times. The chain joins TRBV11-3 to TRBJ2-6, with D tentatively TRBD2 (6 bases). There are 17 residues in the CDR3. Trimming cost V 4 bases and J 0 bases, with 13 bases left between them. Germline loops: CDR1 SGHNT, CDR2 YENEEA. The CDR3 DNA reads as TGTGCCAGCAGCTGGGGGGACGGCCTCTCTGGGGCCAACGTCCTGACTTTC. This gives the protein CASSWGDGLSGANVLTF.

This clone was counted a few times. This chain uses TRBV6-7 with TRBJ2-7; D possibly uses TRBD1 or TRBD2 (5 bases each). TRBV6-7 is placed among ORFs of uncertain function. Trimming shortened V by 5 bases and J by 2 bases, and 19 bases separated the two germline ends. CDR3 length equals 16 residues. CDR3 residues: CASSAGTSPMAYEQYF. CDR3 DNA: TGTGCCAGCAGTGCCGGGACGTCCCCTATGGCCTACGAGCAGTACTTC.

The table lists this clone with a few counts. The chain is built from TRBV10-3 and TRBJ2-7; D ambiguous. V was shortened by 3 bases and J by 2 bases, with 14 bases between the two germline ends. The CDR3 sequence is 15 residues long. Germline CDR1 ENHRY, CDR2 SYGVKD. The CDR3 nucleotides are TGTGCCATCAGTGATTTGGGTATGGCTACCTACGAGCAGTACTTC. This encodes CAISDLGMATYEQYF.

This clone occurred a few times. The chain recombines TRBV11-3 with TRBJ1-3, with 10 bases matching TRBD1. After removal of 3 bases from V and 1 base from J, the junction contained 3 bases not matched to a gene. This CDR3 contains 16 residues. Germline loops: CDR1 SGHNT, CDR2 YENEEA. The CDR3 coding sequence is TGTGCCAGCAGCTTCGGGGACAGGGGATCTGGAAACACCATATATTTT. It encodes CASSFGDRGSGNTIYF.

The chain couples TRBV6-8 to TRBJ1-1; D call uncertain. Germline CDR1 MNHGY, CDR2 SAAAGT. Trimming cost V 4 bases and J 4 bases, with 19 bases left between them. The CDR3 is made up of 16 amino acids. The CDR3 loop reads CASSFPEGGRGTEAFF. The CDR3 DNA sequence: TGTGCCAGCAGTTTCCCCGAAGGTGGGCGCGGCACTGAAGCTTTCTTT.

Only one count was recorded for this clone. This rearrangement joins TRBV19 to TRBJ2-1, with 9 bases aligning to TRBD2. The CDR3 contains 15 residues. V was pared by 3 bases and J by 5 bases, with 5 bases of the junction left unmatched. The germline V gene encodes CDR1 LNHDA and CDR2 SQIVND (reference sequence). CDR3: CASSITSGPNNEQFF. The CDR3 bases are TGTGCCAGTAGTATCACTAGCGGGCCTAACAATGAGCAGTTCTTC.

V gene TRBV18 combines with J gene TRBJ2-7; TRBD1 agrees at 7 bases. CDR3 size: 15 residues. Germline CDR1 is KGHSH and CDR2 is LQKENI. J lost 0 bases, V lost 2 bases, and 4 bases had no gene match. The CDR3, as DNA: TGTGCCAGCTCACCATTGGGACAGCCCTCCTACGAGCAGTACTTC. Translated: CASSPLGQPSYEQYF.

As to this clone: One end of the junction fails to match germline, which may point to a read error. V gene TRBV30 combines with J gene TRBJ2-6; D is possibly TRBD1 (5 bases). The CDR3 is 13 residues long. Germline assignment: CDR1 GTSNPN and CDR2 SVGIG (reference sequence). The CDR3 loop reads CAWHRSWANVLTF. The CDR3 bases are TGTGCCTGGCACAGGTCATGGGCCAACGTCCTGACTTTT.

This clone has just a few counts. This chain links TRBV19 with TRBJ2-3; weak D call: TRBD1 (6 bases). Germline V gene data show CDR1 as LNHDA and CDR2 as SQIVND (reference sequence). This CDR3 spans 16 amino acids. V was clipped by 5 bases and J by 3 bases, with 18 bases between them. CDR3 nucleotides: TGTGCCAGTAGTGACCCGAAGGGGGTAGTAACAGATACGCAGTATTTT. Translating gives CASSDPKGVVTDTQYF.

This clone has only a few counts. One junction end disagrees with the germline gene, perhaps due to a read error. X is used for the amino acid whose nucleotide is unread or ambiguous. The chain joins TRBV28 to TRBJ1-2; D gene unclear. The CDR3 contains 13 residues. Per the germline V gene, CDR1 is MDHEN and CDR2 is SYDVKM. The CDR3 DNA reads TGTGCCAGCGGTGAGGGATTGAATTATGGCTAYACCTTC. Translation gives CASGEGLNYGXTF. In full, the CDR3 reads CASGEGLNYGYTF.

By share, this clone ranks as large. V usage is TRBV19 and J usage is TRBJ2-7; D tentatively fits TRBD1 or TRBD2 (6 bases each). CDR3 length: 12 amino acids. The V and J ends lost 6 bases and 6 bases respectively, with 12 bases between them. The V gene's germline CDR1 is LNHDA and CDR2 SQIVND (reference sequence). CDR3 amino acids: CASSLRGGEQYF. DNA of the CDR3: TGTGCCAGTAGCCTCAGGGGAGGCGAGCAGTACTTC.

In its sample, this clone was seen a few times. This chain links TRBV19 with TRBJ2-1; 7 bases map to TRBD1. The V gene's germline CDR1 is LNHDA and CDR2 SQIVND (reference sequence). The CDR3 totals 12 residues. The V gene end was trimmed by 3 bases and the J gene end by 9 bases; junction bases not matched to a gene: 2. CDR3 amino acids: CASSIRGTEQFF. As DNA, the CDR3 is TGTGCCAGTAGTATCAGGGGGACTGAGCAGTTCTTC.

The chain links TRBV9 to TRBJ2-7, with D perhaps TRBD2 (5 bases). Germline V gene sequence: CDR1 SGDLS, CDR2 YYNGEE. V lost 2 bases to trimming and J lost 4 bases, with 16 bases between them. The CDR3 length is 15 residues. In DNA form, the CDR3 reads TGTGCCAGCAGCGTTCTGGGTGGGAGCAGGTACGAGCAGTACTTC. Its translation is CASSVLGGSRYEQYF. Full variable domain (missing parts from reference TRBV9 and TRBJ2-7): DSGVTQTPKHLITATGQRVTLRCSPRSGDLSVYWYQQSLDQGLQFLIQYYNGEERAKGNILERFSAQQFPDLHSELNLSSLELGDSALYFCASSVLGGSRYEQYFGPGTRLTVT.

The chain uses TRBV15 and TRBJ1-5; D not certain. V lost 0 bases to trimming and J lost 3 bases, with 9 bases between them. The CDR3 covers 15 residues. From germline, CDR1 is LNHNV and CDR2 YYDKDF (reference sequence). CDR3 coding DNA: TGTGCCACCAGCAGAGATGGTACAGCCAATCAGCCCCAGCATTTT. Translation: CATSRDGTANQPQHF.

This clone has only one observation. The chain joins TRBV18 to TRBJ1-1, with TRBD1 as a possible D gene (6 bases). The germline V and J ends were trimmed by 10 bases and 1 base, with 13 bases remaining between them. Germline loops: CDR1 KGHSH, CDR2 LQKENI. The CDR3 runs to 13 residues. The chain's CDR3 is CATRAGENTEAFF. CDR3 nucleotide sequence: TGTGCCACCCGAGCAGGGGAGAACACTGAAGCTTTCTTT.

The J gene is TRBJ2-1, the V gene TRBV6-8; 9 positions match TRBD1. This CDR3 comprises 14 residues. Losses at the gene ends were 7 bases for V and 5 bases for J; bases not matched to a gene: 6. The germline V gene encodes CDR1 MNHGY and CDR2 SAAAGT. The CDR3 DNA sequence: TGTGCCAGCATCCGGGACAGGGACGACAATGAGCAGTTCTTC. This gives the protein CASIRDRDDNEQFF.

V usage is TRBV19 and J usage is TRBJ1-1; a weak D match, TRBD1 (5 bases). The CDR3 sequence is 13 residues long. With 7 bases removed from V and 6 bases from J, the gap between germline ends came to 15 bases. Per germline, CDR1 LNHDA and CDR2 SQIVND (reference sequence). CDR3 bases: TGTGCCAGTATAGGCAAGGGGCCATCTGAAGCTTTCTTT. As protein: CASIGKGPSEAFF.

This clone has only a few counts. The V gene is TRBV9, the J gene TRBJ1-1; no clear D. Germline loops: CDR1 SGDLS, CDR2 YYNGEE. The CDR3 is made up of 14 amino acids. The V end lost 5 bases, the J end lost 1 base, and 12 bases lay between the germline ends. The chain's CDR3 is CASSGGPSNTEAFF. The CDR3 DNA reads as TGTGCCAGCAGTGGCGGTCCCTCGAACACTGAAGCTTTCTTT.

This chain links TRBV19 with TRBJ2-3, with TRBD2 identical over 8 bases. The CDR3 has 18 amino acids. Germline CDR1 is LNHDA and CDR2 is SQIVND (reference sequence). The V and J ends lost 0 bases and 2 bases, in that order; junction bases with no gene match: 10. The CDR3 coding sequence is TGTGCCAGTAGTATAGATGGGCCATTAGCGGGATTCACAGATACGCAGTATTTT. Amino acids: CASSIDGPLAGFTDTQYF.

This CDR3 reads CASSPSSYEQYF. The CDR3 DNA sequence: TGTGCCAGCAGCCCCTCGTCCTACGAGCAGTACTTC. The chain joins TRBV9 to TRBJ2-7; no firm D call. Germline V gene lookup returns CDR1 SGDLS and CDR2 YYNGEE. Trimming shortened V by 4 bases and J by 1 base, and 6 bases separated the two germline ends. The CDR3 contains 12 residues.

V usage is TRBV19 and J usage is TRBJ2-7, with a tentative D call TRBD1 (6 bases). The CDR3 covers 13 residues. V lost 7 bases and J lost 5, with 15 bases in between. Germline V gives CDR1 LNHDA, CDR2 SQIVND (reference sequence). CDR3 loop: CASKNRVGDEQYF. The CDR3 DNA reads TGTGCCAGTAAAAACAGGGTAGGTGACGAGCAGTACTTC.